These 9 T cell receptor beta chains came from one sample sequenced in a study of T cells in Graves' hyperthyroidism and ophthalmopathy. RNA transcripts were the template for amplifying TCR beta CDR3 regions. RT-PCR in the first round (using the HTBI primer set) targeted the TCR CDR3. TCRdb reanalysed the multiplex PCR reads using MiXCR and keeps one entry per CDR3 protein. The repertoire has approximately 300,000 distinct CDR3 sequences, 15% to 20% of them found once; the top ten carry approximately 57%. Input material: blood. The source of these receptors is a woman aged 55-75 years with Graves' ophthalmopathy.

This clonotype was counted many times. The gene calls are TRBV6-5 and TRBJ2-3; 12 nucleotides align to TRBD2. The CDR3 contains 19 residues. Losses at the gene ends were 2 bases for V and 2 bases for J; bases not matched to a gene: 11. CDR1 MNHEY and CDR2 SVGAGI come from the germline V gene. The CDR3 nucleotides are TGTGCCAGCAGTTACCCTTACCGGCGGACTAGCGGGGACACAGATACGCAGTATTTT. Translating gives CASSYPYRRTSGDTDTQYF.

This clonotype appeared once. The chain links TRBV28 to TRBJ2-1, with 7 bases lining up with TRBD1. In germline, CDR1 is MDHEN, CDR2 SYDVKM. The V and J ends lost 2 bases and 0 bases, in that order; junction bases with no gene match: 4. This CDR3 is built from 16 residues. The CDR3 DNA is TGTGCCAGCAGTTTAGACAGGGAGATCTCCTACAATGAGCAGTTCTTC. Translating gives CASSLDREISYNEQFF.

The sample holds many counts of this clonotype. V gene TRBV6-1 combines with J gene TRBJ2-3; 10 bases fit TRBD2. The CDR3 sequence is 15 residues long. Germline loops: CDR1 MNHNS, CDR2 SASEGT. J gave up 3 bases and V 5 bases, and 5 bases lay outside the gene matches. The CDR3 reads CASSYGTSDTDTQYF. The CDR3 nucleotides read TGTGCCAGCAGTTACGGGACTAGCGATACAGATACGCAGTATTTT.

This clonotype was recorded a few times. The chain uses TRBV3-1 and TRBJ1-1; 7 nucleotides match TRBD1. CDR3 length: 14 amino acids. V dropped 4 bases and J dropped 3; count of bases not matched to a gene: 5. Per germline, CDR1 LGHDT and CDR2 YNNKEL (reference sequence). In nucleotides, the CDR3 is TGTGCCAGCAGCCTGACAGGGTTAGACACTGAAGCTTTCTTT. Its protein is CASSLTGLDTEAFF.

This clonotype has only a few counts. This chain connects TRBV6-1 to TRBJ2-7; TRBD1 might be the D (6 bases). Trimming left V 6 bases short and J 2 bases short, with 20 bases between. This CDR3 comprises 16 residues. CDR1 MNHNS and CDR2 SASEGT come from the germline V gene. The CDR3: CASRFNDRDTTYEQYF. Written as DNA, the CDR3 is TGTGCCAGCAGGTTCAACGACCGGGACACCACCTACGAGCAGTACTTC.

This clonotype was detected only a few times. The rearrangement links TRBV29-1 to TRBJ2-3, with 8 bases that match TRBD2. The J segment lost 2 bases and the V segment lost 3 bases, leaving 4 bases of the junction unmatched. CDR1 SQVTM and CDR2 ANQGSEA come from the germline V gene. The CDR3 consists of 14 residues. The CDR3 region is CSVEKLAVTDTQYF. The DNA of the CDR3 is TGCAGCGTTGAGAAACTAGCGGTCACAGATACGCAGTATTTT.

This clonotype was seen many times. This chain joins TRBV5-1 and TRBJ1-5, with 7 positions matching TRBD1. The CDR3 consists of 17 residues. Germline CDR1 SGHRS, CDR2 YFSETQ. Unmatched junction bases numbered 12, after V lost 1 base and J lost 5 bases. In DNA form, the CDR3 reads TGCGCCAGCAGCTTGTCCCCGACAGGGATGGGGGATCAGCCCCAGCATTTT. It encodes CASSLSPTGMGDQPQHF.

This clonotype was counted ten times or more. The CDR3, as DNA: TGTGCCAGCAGTTACACAGGACAGGGGAGACAGCCCCAGCATTTT. Protein product: CASSYTGQGRQPQHF. This chain joins TRBV6-2 or TRBV6-3 and TRBJ1-5; the match to TRBD1 covers 9 bases. With V trimmed by 2 bases and J by 7 bases, 6 bases remained unmatched. Germline V gene sequence: CDR1 MNHEY, CDR2 SVGEGT. CDR3 length equals 15 residues.

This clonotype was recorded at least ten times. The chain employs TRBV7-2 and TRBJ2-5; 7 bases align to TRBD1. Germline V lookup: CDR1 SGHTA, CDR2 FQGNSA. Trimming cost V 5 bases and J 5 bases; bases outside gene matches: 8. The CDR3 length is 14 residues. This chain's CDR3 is CASSLGQYSETQYF. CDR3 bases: TGTGCCAGCAGCCTGGGACAGTATTCGGAGACCCAGTACTTC.